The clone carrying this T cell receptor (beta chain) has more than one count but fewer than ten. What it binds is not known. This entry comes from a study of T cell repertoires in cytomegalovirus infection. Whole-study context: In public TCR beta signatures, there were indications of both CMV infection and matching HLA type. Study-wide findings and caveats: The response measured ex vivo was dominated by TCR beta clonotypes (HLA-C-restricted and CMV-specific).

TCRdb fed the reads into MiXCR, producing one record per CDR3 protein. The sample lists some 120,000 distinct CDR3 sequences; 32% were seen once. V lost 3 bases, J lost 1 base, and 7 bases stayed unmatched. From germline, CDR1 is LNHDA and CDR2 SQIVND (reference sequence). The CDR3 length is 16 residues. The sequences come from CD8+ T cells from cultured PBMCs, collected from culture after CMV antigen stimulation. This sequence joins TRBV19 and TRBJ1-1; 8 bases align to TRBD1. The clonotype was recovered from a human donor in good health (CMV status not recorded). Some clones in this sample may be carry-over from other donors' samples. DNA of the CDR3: TGTGCCAGTAGTATTACAGGGGGTCGGTGGAACACTGAAGCTTTCTTT. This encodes CASSITGGRWNTEAFF.